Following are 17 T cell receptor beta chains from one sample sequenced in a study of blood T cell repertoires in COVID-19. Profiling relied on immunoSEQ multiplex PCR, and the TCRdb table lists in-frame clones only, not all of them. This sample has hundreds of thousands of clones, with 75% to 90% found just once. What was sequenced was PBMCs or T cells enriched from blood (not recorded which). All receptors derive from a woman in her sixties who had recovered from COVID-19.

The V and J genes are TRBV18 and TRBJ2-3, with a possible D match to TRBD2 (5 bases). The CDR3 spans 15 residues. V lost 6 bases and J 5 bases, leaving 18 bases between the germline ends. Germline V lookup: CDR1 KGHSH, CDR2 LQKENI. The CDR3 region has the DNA TGTGCCAGCTCGCTTCTTCTCCCTGGGAGAGATACGCAGTATTTT. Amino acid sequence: CASSLLLPGRDTQYF. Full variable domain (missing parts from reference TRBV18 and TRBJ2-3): NAGVMQNPRHLVRRRGQEARLRCSPMKGHSHVYWYRQLPEEGLKFMVYLQKENIIDESGMPKERFSAEFPKEGPSILRIQQVVRGDSAAYFCASSLLLPGRDTQYFGPGTRLTVL.

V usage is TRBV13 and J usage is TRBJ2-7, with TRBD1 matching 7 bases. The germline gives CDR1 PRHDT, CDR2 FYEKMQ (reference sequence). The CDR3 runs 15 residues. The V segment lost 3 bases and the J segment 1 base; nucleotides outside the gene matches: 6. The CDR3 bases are TGTGCCAGCAGCTTTCAAACAGGGGTGTCCTACGAGCAGTACTTC. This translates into CASSFQTGVSYEQYF. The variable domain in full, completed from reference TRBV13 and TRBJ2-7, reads AAGVIQSPRHLIKEKRETATLKCYPIPRHDTVYWYQQGPGQDPQFLISFYEKMQSDKGSIPDRFSAQQFSDYHSELNMSSLELGDSALYFCASSFQTGVSYEQYFGPGTRLTVT.

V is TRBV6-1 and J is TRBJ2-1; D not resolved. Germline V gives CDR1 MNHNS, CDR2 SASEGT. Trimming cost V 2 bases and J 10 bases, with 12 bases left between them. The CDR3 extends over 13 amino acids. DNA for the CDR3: TGTGCCAGCAGTGAAACGTGGATCGGGGAGCAGTTCTTC. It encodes CASSETWIGEQFF.

CDR3 region: CASSRTSGGAKNIQYF. The DNA of the CDR3 is TGTGCCAGCAGTCGGACTAGCGGGGGGGCCAAAAACATTCAGTACTTC. This chain joins TRBV4-2 and TRBJ2-4; 14 bases fit TRBD2. This CDR3 has 16 amino acids. With V trimmed by 6 bases and J by 1 base, 2 bases remained unmatched. The V gene's germline CDR1 is LGHNA and CDR2 YNFKEQ.

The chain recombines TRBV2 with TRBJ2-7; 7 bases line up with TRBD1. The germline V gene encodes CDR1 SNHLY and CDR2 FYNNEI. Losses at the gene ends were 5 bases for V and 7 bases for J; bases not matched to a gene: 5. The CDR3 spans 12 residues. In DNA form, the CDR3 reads TGTGCCAGCAGTACAGGGGAGCGGGAGCAGTACTTC. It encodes CASSTGEREQYF.

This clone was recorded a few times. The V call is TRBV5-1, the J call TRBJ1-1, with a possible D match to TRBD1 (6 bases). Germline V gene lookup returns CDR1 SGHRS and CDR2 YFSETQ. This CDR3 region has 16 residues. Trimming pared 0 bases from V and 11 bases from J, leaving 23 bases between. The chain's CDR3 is CASSLEQSVMAGEAFF. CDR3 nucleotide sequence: TGCGCCAGCAGCTTGGAACAGTCCGTAATGGCAGGGGAGGCTTTCTTT.

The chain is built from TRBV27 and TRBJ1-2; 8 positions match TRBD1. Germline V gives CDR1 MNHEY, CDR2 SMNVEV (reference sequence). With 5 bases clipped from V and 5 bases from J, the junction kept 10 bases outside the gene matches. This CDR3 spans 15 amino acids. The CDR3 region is CASSLAPGQGYGYTF. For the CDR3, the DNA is TGTGCCAGCAGTCTCGCCCCCGGACAGGGTTATGGCTACACCTTC.

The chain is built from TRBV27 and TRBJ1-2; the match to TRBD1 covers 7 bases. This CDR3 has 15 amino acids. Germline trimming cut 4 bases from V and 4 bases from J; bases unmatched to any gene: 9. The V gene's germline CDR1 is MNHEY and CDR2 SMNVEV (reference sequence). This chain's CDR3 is CASSYRAGTAYGYTF. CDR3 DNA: TGTGCCAGCAGTTACCGCGCCGGGACAGCCTATGGCTACACCTTC.

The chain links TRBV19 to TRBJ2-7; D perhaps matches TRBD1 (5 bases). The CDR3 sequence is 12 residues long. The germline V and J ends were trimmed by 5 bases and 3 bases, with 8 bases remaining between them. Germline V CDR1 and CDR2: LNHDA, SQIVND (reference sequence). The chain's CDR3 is CASSLDNYEQYF. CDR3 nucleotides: TGTGCCAGTAGTCTGGACAACTACGAGCAGTACTTC.

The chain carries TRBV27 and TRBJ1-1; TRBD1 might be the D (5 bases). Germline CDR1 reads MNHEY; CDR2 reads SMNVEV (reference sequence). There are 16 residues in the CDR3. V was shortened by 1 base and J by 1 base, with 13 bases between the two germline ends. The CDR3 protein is CASSLFQAQGNTEAFF. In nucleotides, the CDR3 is TGTGCCAGCAGTTTATTCCAGGCTCAGGGGAACACTGAAGCTTTCTTT.

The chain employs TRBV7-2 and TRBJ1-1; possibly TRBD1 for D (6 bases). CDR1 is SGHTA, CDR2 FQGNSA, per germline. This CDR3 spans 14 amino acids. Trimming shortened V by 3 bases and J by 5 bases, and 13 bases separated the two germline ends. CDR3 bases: TGTGCCAGCAGCTTGGGAAGGGGGATAACTGAAGCTTTCTTT. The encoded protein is CASSLGRGITEAFF.

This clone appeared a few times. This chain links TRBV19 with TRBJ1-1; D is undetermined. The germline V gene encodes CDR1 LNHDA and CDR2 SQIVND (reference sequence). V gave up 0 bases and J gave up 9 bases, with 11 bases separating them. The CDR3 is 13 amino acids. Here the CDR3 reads CASSIDISRKAFF. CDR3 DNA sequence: TGTGCCAGTAGTATAGATATATCGAGAAAAGCTTTCTTT.

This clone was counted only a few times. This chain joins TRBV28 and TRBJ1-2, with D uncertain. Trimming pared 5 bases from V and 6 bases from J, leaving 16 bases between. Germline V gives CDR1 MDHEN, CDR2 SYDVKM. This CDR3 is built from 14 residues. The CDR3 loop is CASSISKSGNGYTF. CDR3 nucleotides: TGTGCCAGCAGTATTTCTAAGTCGGGGAATGGCTACACCTTC.

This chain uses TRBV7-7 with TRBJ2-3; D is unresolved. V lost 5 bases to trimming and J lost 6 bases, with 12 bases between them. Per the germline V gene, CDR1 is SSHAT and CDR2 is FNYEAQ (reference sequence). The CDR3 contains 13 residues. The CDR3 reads CASSLSPPDTQYF. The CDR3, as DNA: TGTGCCAGCAGCCTCTCCCCCCCTGATACGCAGTATTTT. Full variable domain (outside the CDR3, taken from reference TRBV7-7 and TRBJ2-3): GAGVSQSPRYKVTKRGQDVTLRCDPISSHATLYWYQQALGQGPEFLTYFNYEAQPDKSGLPSDRFSAERPEGSISTLTIQRTEQRDSAMYRCASSLSPPDTQYFGPGTRLTVL.

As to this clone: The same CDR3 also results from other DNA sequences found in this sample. The CDR3 sequence: CASSPGLATDTQYF. The CDR3 region has the DNA TGTGCCAGCTCACCAGGGCTAGCAACAGATACGCAGTATTTT. The gene calls are TRBV18 and TRBJ2-3; D is possibly TRBD2 (5 bases). This CDR3 comprises 14 residues. V lost 2 bases and J 3 bases, leaving 9 bases between the germline ends. In germline, CDR1 is KGHSH, CDR2 LQKENI.

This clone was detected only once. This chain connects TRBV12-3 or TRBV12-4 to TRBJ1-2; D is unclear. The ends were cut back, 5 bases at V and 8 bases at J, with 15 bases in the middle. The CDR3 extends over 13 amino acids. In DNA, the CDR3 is TGTGCCAGCAGTCCTCCGGGAGGGTGGGGCTACACCTTC. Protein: CASSPPGGWGYTF.

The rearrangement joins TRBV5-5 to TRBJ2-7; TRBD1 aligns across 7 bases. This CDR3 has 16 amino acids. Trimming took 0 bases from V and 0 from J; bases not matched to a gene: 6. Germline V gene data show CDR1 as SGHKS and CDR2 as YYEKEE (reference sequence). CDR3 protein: CASSLVAGQVSYEQYF. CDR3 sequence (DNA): TGTGCCAGCAGCTTGGTAGCCGGACAGGTCTCCTACGAGCAGTACTTC. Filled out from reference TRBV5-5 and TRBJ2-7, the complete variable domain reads DAGVTQSPTHLIKTRGQQVTLRCSPISGHKSVSWYQQVLGQGPQFIFQYYEKEERGRGNFPDRFSARQFPNYSSELNVNALLLGDSALYLCASSLVAGQVSYEQYFGPGTRLTVT.